These T cell receptor beta chains were read from a single sample in a study of blood T cell repertoires in COVID-19. Method: immunoSEQ multiplex PCR; TCRdb's copy keeps in-frame clones and lacks some. In the table there are under 200,000 clones, roughly nine tenths of which are singletons. Sequencing used peripheral blood. The receptors were gathered from an older man with acute or convalescent COVID-19. Each CDR3 is given with its conserved first and last residue. The D gene is left open where the match is weak. The listing skips clone size in some rows; elsewhere it reads once, few, many or a size class.

J,D,size,length,V,CDR3,DNA
TRBJ2-2,.,.,15,TRBV19,CASSIDLGGTGELFF,TGTGCCAGTAGTATAGATCTCGGCGGGACCGGGGAGCTGTTTTTT
TRBJ2-3,.,once,14,TRBV19,CATKTSLSTDTQYF,TGTGCCACGAAGACAAGCCTGAGCACAGATACGCAGTATTTT
TRBJ2-5,.,.,15,TRBV6-5,CASTQGRWGDETQYF,TGTGCCAGCACCCAAGGCCGATGGGGGGACGAGACCCAGTACTTC
TRBJ1-1,.,.,16,TRBV5-1,CASSLGGGAGNTEAFF,TGCGCCAGCAGCTTGGGCGGGGGCGCTGGGAACACTGAAGCTTTCTTT
TRBJ2-7,TRBD1,once,13,TRBV10-3,CAISGTDRGEQYF,TGTGCCATCAGTGGAACGGACAGGGGCGAGCAGTACTTC
TRBJ2-7,.,few,13,TRBV6-5,CASTSKTSYEQYF,TGTGCCAGCACCTCCAAAACAAGCTACGAGCAGTACTTC
TRBJ2-2,.,.,15,TRBV11-2,CASSWGQLRAGELFF,TGTGCCAGCAGCTGGGGACAATTAAGGGCCGGGGAGCTGTTTTTT
TRBJ2-5,TRBD1,.,14,TRBV10-1,CASSGTGGTETQYF,TGCGCCAGCAGTGGGACAGGGGGCACGGAGACCCAGTACTTC
TRBJ2-5,.,.,13,TRBV7-2,CASSLERSDTQYF,TGTGCCAGCAGCTTAGAACGGTCTGATACCCAGTACTTC
TRBJ2-7,.,.,15,TRBV9,CASSVEGGSIYEQYF,TGTGCCAGCAGCGTAGAAGGAGGGAGCATCTACGAGCAGTACTTC
TRBJ2-7,.,.,15,TRBV27,CASSLSRGRLNEQYF,TGTGCCAGCAGTTTATCCAGGGGTCGTCTCAACGAGCAGTACTTC
TRBJ2-7,.,.,16,TRBV15,CATSRDMGSPAGEQYF,TGTGCCACCAGCAGAGATATGGGGAGCCCTGCAGGAGAGCAGTACTTC
TRBJ1-4,TRBD1,.,16,TRBV5-1,CASSQGAAQLNEKLFF,TGCGCCAGCAGCCAGGGGGCAGCCCAACTTAATGAAAAACTGTTTTTT